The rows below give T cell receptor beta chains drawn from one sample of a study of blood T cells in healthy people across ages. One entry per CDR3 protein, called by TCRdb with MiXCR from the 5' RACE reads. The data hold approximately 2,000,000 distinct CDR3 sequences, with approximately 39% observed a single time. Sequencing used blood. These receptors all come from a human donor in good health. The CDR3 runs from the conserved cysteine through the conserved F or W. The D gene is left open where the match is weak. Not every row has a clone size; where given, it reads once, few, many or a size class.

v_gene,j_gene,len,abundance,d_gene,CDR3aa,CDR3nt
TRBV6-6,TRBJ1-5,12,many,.,CASSYLNQPQHF,TGTGCCAGCAGTTACTTAAATCAGCCCCAGCATTTT
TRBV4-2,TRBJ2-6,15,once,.,CASSQRQTGANVLTF,TGTGCCAGCAGCCAACGGCAGACTGGGGCCAACGTCCTGACTTTC
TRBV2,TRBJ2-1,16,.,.,CASSAGGASSHNEQFF,TGTGCCAGCAGTGCGGGTGGGGCGAGCTCCCACAATGAGCAGTTCTTC
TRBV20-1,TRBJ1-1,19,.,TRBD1,CSGTRRTTGELTFNTEAFF,TGCAGTGGTACCCGGCGAACGACAGGGGAGCTTACCTTCAACACTGAAGCTTTCTTT
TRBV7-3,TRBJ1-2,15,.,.,CASSFKGTTVRGYTF,TGTGCCAGCAGCTTTAAAGGGACAACGGTTAGAGGCTACACCTTC
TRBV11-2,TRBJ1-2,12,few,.,CASSWPGTGYTF,TGTGCCAGCAGCTGGCCGGGGACTGGCTACACCTTC
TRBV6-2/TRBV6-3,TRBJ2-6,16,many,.,CASSIPPGSGANVLTF,TGTGCCAGCAGCATCCCCCCAGGGTCTGGGGCCAACGTCCTGACTTTC
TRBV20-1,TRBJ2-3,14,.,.,CSAERQDHTDTQYF,TGCAGTGCAGAAAGACAGGATCACACAGATACGCAGTATTTT
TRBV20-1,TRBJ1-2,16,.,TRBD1,CSASRSADREEDGYTF,TGCAGTGCTAGCCGGAGTGCCGACAGGGAGGAGGATGGCTACACCTTC
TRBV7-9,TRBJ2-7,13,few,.,CASSLGPRREQYF,TGTGCCAGCAGCTTAGGACCTAGGCGGGAGCAGTACTTC
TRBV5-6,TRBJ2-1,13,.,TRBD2,CASSLYASGEQFF,TGTGCCAGCAGCTTGTACGCTAGCGGCGAGCAGTTCTTC
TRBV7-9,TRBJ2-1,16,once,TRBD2,CASRVGGTSGYNEQFF,TGTGCCAGCAGGGTCGGAGGGACTAGCGGGTACAATGAGCAGTTCTTC
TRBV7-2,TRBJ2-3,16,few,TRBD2,CASSLIAGGGTDTQYF,TGTGCCAGCAGCTTAATAGCGGGGGGGGGCACAGATACGCAGTATTTT
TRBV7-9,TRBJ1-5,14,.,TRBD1,CASSLAGGGQAQHF,TGTGCCAGCAGCTTAGCCGGCGGAGGACAGGCCCAGCATTTT
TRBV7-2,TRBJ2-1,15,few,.,CASSFGITGLYEQFF,TGTGCCAGCAGCTTTGGTATTACAGGGCTCTATGAGCAGTTCTTC
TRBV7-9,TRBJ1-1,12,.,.,CASSPGAQGAFF,TGTGCCAGCAGCCCCGGGGCCCAGGGAGCTTTCTTT
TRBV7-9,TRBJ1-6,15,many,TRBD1,CASSSRGGANSPLHF,TGTGCCAGCAGCTCCAGGGGGGGGGCTAATTCACCCCTCCACTTT
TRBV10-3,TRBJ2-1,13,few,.,CATSLDSFNEQFF,TGTGCCACTTCCCTGGACAGTTTCAATGAGCAGTTCTTC
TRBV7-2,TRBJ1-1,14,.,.,CASSYGASGAEAFF,TGTGCCAGCAGCTATGGGGCCTCCGGGGCTGAAGCTTTCTTT
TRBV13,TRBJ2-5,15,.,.,CASSSQGGGLSEQYF,TGTGCCAGCAGCTCCCAGGGAGGAGGTTTGAGTGAGCAGTACTTC
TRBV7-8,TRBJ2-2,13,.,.,CASSSTRGRELFF,TGTGCCAGCAGCTCGACCAGAGGCCGGGAGCTGTTTTTT
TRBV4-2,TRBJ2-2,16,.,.,CASSQDRWGYTGELFF,TGTGCCAGCAGCCAAGATCGTTGGGGCTACACCGGGGAGCTGTTTTTT
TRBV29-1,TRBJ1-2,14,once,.,CSVISGHQLHGYTF,TGCAGCGTTATTTCGGGACACCAATTACATGGCTACACCTTC
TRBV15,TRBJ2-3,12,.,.,CATSRVGDTQYF,TGTGCCACCAGCAGAGTTGGGGATACGCAGTATTTT
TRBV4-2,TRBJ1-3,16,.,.,CASSQNGLRSGNTIYF,TGTGCCAGCAGCCAGAACGGACTGCGCTCTGGAAACACCATATATTTT
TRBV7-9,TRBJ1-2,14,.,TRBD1,CASSFAGTGNGYTF,TGTGCCAGCAGCTTTGCCGGGACAGGGAATGGCTACACCTTC
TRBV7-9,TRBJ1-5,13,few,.,CASSLGPRQPQHF,TGTGCCAGCAGCTTAGGGCCACGTCAGCCCCAGCATTTT
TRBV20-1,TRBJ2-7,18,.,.,CSASSRAISGVFSYEQYF,TGCAGTGCTAGCTCCAGGGCTATTTCGGGGGTATTCTCCTACGAGCAGTACTTC
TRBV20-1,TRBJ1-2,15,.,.,CSATAAGGPNYGYTF,TGTAGTGCTACAGCGGCCGGGGGCCCTAACTATGGCTACACCTTC
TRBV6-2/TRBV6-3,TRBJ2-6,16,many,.,CASGAGAFSGANVLTF,TGTGCCAGCGGGGCGGGGGCTTTCTCTGGGGCCAACGTCCTGACTTTC
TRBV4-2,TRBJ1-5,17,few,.,CASSPAAGGNSNQPQHF,TGTGCCAGCAGCCCTGCTGCGGGGGGAAATAGCAATCAGCCCCAGCATTTT
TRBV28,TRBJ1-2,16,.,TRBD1,CASSPPGQALPYGYTF,TGTGCCAGCAGTCCCCCGGGACAGGCCCTTCCTTATGGCTACACCTTC
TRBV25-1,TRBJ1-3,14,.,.,CASRVTGGGNTIYF,TGTGCCAGCAGGGTGACAGGTGGTGGAAACACCATATATTTT
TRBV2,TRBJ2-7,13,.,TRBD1,CATPGQGVDEQYF,TGTGCCACCCCGGGACAGGGCGTCGACGAGCAGTACTTC
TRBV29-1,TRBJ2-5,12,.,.,CSVGDFEETQYF,TGCAGCGTTGGTGATTTCGAGGAGACCCAGTACTTC
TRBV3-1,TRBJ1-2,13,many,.,CASSQDLLYGYTF,TGTGCCAGCAGCCAAGACCTTCTCTATGGCTACACCTTC
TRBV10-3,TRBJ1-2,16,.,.,CAISSPPGQGSYGYTF,TGTGCCATCAGTTCTCCCCCCGGGCAGGGGTCCTATGGCTACACCTTC
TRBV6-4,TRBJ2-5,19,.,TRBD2,CASSDSGGGGPQPQETQYF,TGTGCCAGCAGTGACTCGGGGGGCGGGGGGCCACAACCGCAAGAGACCCAGTACTTC
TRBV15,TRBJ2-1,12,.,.,CATSRAGIEQFF,TGTGCCACCAGCAGAGCGGGGATTGAGCAGTTCTTC
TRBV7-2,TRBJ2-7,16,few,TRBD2,CASSLDWRGDSYEQYF,TGTGCCAGCAGCTTAGATTGGCGGGGGGACTCCTACGAGCAGTACTTC
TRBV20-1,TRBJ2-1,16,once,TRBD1,CSARRTGGHLYNEQFF,TGCAGTGCCCGCCGGACAGGGGGCCACCTCTACAATGAGCAGTTCTTC
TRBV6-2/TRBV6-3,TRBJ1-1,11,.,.,CASSFYARAFF,TGTGCCAGCAGTTTTTACGCTCGAGCTTTCTTT
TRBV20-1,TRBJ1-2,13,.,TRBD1,CSAPRQGNYGYTF,TGCAGTGCCCCACGACAGGGAAACTATGGCTACACCTTC
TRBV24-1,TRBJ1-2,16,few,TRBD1,CATSDPRTGGVYGYTF,TGTGCCACCAGTGATCCCCGGACAGGGGGGGTCTATGGCTACACCTTC
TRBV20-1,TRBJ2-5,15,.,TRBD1,CSARGDQGAEETQYF,TGCAGTGCTAGAGGGGATCAGGGGGCGGAAGAGACCCAGTACTTC
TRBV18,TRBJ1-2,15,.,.,CASSPPKGLDYGYTF,TGTGCCAGCTCACCCCCGAAAGGGTTAGACTATGGCTACACCTTC
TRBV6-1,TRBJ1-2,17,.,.,CASSDGRYKTPIYGYTF,TGTGCCAGCAGTGACGGCCGGTACAAGACCCCTATCTATGGCTACACCTTC
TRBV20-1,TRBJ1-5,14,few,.,CSAKGEFNDQPQHF,TGCAGTGCTAAGGGGGAATTTAACGATCAGCCCCAGCATTTT
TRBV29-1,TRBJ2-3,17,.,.,CSVELPWAATHTDTQYF,TGCAGCGTTGAATTGCCGTGGGCAGCCACTCACACAGATACGCAGTATTTT
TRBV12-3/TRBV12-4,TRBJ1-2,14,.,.,CASSLEFFDYGYTF,TGTGCCAGCAGTTTGGAGTTTTTCGACTACGGCTACACCTTC
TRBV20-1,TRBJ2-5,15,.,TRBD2,CSASGGAGVQETQYF,TGCAGTGCATCGGGAGGAGCGGGGGTGCAAGAGACCCAGTACTTC
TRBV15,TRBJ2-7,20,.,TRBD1,CATSRDRVPGGFGGDNEQYF,TGTGCCACCAGCAGAGATCGAGTCCCAGGGGGCTTTGGGGGTGACAACGAGCAGTACTTC
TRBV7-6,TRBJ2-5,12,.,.,CASSFPREAQYF,TGTGCCAGCAGCTTCCCTAGGGAGGCCCAGTACTTC
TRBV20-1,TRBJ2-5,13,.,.,CSARQGLGETEYF,TGCAGTGCTAGACAGGGTCTGGGGGAGACCGAGTACTTC
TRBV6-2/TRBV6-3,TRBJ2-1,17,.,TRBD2,CASSYREAGGRGETQFF,TGTGCCAGCAGTTACCGGGAAGCGGGGGGCCGGGGAGAGACCCAGTTCTTC